Each of the 29 T cell receptor beta chains below was sequenced from the same sample in a study of vaccination and CD4 T cells after COVID-19. A single record per CDR3 protein comes from TCRdb applying MiXCR to the PCR reads. The sample has around 14,000 distinct CDR3 sequences, over 65% seen once. The source was CD4+ T cells from blood, collected after SARS-CoV-2 vaccination. All receptors come from a human donor who had recovered from COVID-19.

A single count supports this clonotype. The rearrangement joins TRBV15 to TRBJ2-5; TRBD1 might be the D (6 bases). The V end was cut by 5 bases, the J end by 1 base, with 11 bases between. The CDR3 consists of 14 residues. The germline CDR1 and CDR2 sequences are LNHNV and YYDKDF (reference sequence). The CDR3 DNA sequence: TGTGCCACCAGCCGAACAGGGATCCAAGAGACCCAGTACTTC. It codes for CATSRTGIQETQYF.

The CDR3 DNA is TGTGCCAGCAGTCTCGGGACATCTACAAGCGGGGGTTACTACGAGCAGTACTTC. Amino acid sequence: CASSLGTSTSGGYYEQYF. The chain carries TRBV6-1 and TRBJ2-7, with 8 nucleotides matching TRBD2. This CDR3 is 18 amino acids long. Per the germline V gene, CDR1 is MNHNS and CDR2 is SASEGT. Trimming took 5 bases from V and 3 from J; bases not matched to a gene: 18.

J is TRBJ2-1 and V is TRBV20-1, with D possibly being TRBD1 or TRBD2 (5 bases each). Trimming removed 3 bases at V and 6 bases at J, with 15 bases between. CDR3 length: 14 amino acids. In germline, CDR1 is DFQATT, CDR2 SNEGSKA (reference sequence). CDR3 sequence (DNA): TGCAGTGCTAGTATCGGGGCGGGTATCAATGAGCAGTTCTTC. This gives the protein CSASIGAGINEQFF.

This chain joins TRBV20-1 and TRBJ2-1, with 11 positions matching TRBD2. The J segment lost 8 bases and the V segment lost 5 bases, leaving 11 bases of the junction unmatched. The CDR3 length is 15 residues. Germline CDR1 is DFQATT and CDR2 is SNEGSKA (reference sequence). Here the CDR3 reads CSAFPTSGSGYEQFF. The CDR3 DNA sequence: TGCAGTGCTTTTCCCACTAGCGGGAGTGGCTATGAGCAGTTCTTC.

The chain carries TRBV14 and TRBJ1-1, with 7 nucleotides matching TRBD1. In germline, CDR1 is SGHDN, CDR2 FVKESK. This CDR3 region has 15 residues. V was clipped by 4 bases and J by 3 bases; unmatched bases: 8. CDR3 residues: CASSLRDRDYTEAFF. The DNA of the CDR3 is TGTGCCAGCAGCCTTCGTGACAGGGATTACACTGAAGCTTTCTTT.

The J gene is TRBJ1-1, the V gene TRBV28, with D possibly matching TRBD1 (5 bases). V was trimmed by 5 bases and J by 11 bases, leaving 18 bases between them. This CDR3 contains 13 residues. Per germline, CDR1 MDHEN and CDR2 SYDVKM. CDR3 sequence (DNA): TGTGCCAGCAGTCTCAGGGACGGAAGGCGGGCTTTCTTT. Protein product: CASSLRDGRRAFF.

This clonotype came up a few times. The V call is TRBV7-3, the J call TRBJ2-5, with 7 bases identical to TRBD1. There are 14 residues in the CDR3. Looked up from germline, CDR1 is SGHTA and CDR2 is FQGTGA. With V trimmed by 5 bases and J by 1 base, 4 bases remained unmatched. CDR3 protein: CASSPDRFQETQYF. CDR3 DNA: TGTGCCAGCAGCCCGGACAGGTTCCAAGAGACCCAGTACTTC.

V is TRBV20-1 and J is TRBJ2-7, with TRBD2 as a possible D gene (5 bases). CDR3 size: 15 residues. The V gene lost 0 bases and the J gene lost 0 bases, with 12 bases spanning the gap. In germline, CDR1 is DFQATT, CDR2 SNEGSKA (reference sequence). The CDR3: CSARDPTGISYEQYF. Here the CDR3 DNA reads TGCAGTGCTAGAGATCCGACGGGGATCTCCTACGAGCAGTACTTC.

The chain is built from TRBV5-1 and TRBJ2-7; 7 bases fit TRBD1. The length of the CDR3 is 15 residues. Germline trimming cut 3 bases from V and 1 base from J; bases unmatched to any gene: 7. Germline assignment: CDR1 SGHRS and CDR2 YFSETQ. In DNA, the CDR3 is TGCGCCAGCAGCTGGGGGACAGCCTTTTCCTACGAGCAGTACTTC. Its protein product is CASSWGTAFSYEQYF.

The chain couples TRBV28 to TRBJ2-6, with a tentative D call TRBD2 (6 bases). With 5 bases removed from V and 0 bases from J, the gap between germline ends came to 8 bases. CDR3 length: 15 residues. Germline CDR1 MDHEN, CDR2 SYDVKM. Written as DNA, the CDR3 is TGTGCCAGCAGTGCCGGGGGCTCTGGGGCCAACGTCCTGACTTTC. Translated, it gives CASSAGGSGANVLTF.

V and J are TRBV27 and TRBJ2-7; 8 positions match TRBD1. This CDR3 has 13 amino acids. Per the germline V gene, CDR1 is MNHEY and CDR2 is SMNVEV (reference sequence). J gave up 6 bases and V 6 bases, and 7 bases lay outside the gene matches. In DNA, the CDR3 is TGTGCCAGCAGCCCCCGACAGGGGCGCGAGCAGTACTTC. Residues: CASSPRQGREQYF.

For this clonotype: One end of the junction does not line up with germline, which may come from a read error. The V gene is TRBV2, the J gene TRBJ2-7, with D unresolved. This CDR3 has 13 residues. Germline V lookup: CDR1 SNHLY, CDR2 FYNNEI. The CDR3 reads CASSGGPRYEQYF. The CDR3, as DNA: TGTGCCAGTAGTGGTGGTCCCCGTTACGAGCAGTACTTC.

The chain couples TRBV7-3 to TRBJ2-7; TRBD2 is a possible D gene (6 bases). V lost 5 bases, J lost 7 bases, and 15 bases lay in between. There are 13 residues in the CDR3. The germline V gene has CDR1 SGHTA and CDR2 FQGTGA. Written as DNA, the CDR3 is TGTGCCAGCAGCCCCGTCCCTGCGGGGGAGCAGTACTTC. It is translated as CASSPVPAGEQYF.

The rearrangement uses TRBV10-3 and TRBJ1-1, with 7 nucleotides matching TRBD1. After removal of 3 bases from V and 0 bases from J, the junction contained 4 bases not matched to a gene. The CDR3 contains 15 residues. Germline V gene lookup returns CDR1 ENHRY and CDR2 SYGVKD. The CDR3 DNA reads as TGTGCCATCAGTGACTCGGACAGGATGAACACTGAAGCTTTCTTT. This gives the protein CAISDSDRMNTEAFF.

The chain combines TRBV6-2 or TRBV6-3 with TRBJ2-5, with 9 bases that match TRBD2. The CDR3 totals 13 residues. V shed 7 bases, J shed 5 bases, and the junction held 5 bases outside the gene matches. Germline V lookup: CDR1 MNHEY, CDR2 SVGEGT. The CDR3 reads CASTLSGSETQYF. The CDR3 bases are TGTGCCAGCACCCTTAGCGGGAGTGAGACCCAGTACTTC.

Of note for this clonotype: The DNA is left out, because the CDR3 cannot be placed on it with certainty; the CDR3 is given as TCRdb lists it. The chain employs TRBV7-5 and TRBJ1-2; the table's D call of TRBD1 was not tested on the DNA. TRBV7-5 counts as a pseudogene. Termini included, the CDR3 measures 19 amino acids. CDR3 in amino acids: CISVSEATTFGGARDGYTF.

This clonotype was detected only once. CDR3 nucleotides: TGTGCCAGCAGCTTACTTAGGGACAGGGGAAACTATGGCTACACCTTC. This gives the protein CASSLLRDRGNYGYTF. The gene calls are TRBV7-9 and TRBJ1-2; 10 bases are a match to TRBD1. This CDR3 is 16 amino acids long. V was pared by 2 bases and J by 2 bases, with 5 bases of the junction left unmatched. Germline values: CDR1 SEHNR, CDR2 FQNEAQ (reference sequence).

This clonotype has only one observation. The chain employs TRBV11-2 and TRBJ2-2; D possibly matches TRBD1 or TRBD2 (5 bases each). V dropped 7 bases and J dropped 4 bases, with 13 bases sitting between them. CDR1 is SGHAT and CDR2 is FQNNGV in the germline V gene. The CDR3 spans 14 residues. CDR3 nucleotides: TGTGCCAGCACCAACCAGGGAGTCACCGGGGAGCTGTTTTTT. It specifies CASTNQGVTGELFF. The full variable domain, with the rest looked up from reference TRBV11-2 and TRBJ2-2, is EAGVAQSPRYKIIEKRQSVAFWCNPISGHATLYWYQQILGQGPKLLIQFQNNGVVDDSQLPKDRFSAERLKGVDSTLKIQPAKLEDSAVYLCASTNQGVTGELFFGEGSRLTVL.

This clonotype is a singleton in its sample. The genes are TRBV10-2 and TRBJ1-5; D not certain. Germline loops: CDR1 WSHSY, CDR2 SAAADI. Trimming cost V 4 bases and J 7 bases, with 14 bases left between them. The CDR3 extends over 14 amino acids. CDR3 DNA: TGCGCCAGCAGTGTATATCAGGTAGAGCAGCCCCAGCATTTT. This encodes CASSVYQVEQPQHF.

This chain connects TRBV20-1 to TRBJ2-3, with TRBD2 as a possible D gene (6 bases). V dropped 2 bases and J dropped 6 bases, with 18 bases sitting between them. Germline V gives CDR1 DFQATT, CDR2 SNEGSKA (reference sequence). The CDR3 loop spans 15 amino acids. CDR3 sequence reads: CSARWGELVGDTQYF. The CDR3 nucleotides are TGCAGTGCTAGATGGGGGGAGCTAGTCGGTGATACGCAGTATTTT.

This chain joins TRBV12-3 or TRBV12-4 and TRBJ1-2; 9 nucleotides agree with TRBD1. The V segment lost 2 bases and the J segment 4 bases; nucleotides outside the gene matches: 11. The CDR3 totals 17 residues. Written as DNA, the CDR3 is TGTGCCAGCAGTTTACACGGGACAGGGACAGGAAGCTATGGCTACACCTTC. This gives the protein CASSLHGTGTGSYGYTF.

The rearrangement joins TRBV20-1 to TRBJ2-2; 16 bases line up with TRBD2. This CDR3 has 19 residues. Losses at the gene ends were 7 bases for V and 2 bases for J; bases not matched to a gene: 13. Germline V gene data show CDR1 as DFQATT and CDR2 as SNEGSKA (reference sequence). This CDR3 is CSVLPTGLAGGGNTGELFF. CDR3 bases: TGCAGTGTCCTACCGACGGGACTAGCGGGAGGGGGCAACACCGGGGAGCTGTTTTTT.

The chain combines TRBV25-1 with TRBJ1-1; D is unresolved. The V gene lost 4 bases and the J gene lost 3 bases, with 6 bases spanning the gap. This CDR3 region has 12 residues. Germline CDR1 and CDR2: MGHDK and SYGVNS. The CDR3 nucleotides read TGTGCCAGCAGTGGCCGGTACACTGAAGCTTTCTTT. It yields the protein CASSGRYTEAFF.

This clonotype has only a few counts. The rearrangement links TRBV20-1 to TRBJ2-5; 10 positions match TRBD1. This CDR3 has 14 residues. The germline CDR1 and CDR2 sequences are DFQATT and SNEGSKA (reference sequence). J lost 4 bases, V lost 6 bases, and 8 bases had no gene match. Written as DNA, the CDR3 is TGCAGTGCCCTAACGACAGGGGGCATAGAGACCCAGTACTTC. It encodes CSALTTGGIETQYF.

The chain is built from TRBV2 and TRBJ2-1; D possibly matches TRBD1 or TRBD2 (7 bases each). CDR1 and CDR2 (germline): SNHLY, FYNNEI. The CDR3 totals 13 residues. Between the trimmed V and J ends, which lost 4 bases and 7 bases, there was a span of 11 bases. This CDR3 is CASSGQGGNEQFF. CDR3 nucleotides: TGTGCCAGCAGTGGCCAGGGGGGGAATGAGCAGTTCTTC.

This chain uses TRBV10-2 with TRBJ2-3, with 9 bases that match TRBD1. Germline V lookup: CDR1 WSHSY, CDR2 SAAADI. Trimming cost V 6 bases and J 4 bases; bases outside gene matches: 5. CDR3 length equals 14 residues. The CDR3 loop reads CASRARQGADTQYF. CDR3 bases: TGCGCCAGCAGGGCCCGACAGGGGGCAGATACGCAGTATTTT.

In this sample, this clonotype turned up a few times. The chain has TRBV20-1 and TRBJ2-2; D gene unclear. The germline V and J ends were trimmed by 6 bases and 6 bases, with 17 bases remaining between them. Per the germline V gene, CDR1 is DFQATT and CDR2 is SNEGSKA (reference sequence). This CDR3 region has 14 residues. The CDR3 sequence is CSAPASRVAGELFF. CDR3 coding DNA: TGCAGTGCGCCTGCTAGTCGGGTCGCCGGGGAGCTGTTTTTT.

The genes are TRBV29-1 and TRBJ2-3, with D possibly matching TRBD1 (7 bases). Per the germline V gene, CDR1 is SQVTM and CDR2 is ANQGSEA. The CDR3 runs 16 residues. Between the trimmed V and J ends, which lost 0 bases and 5 bases, there was a span of 18 bases. CDR3 sequence reads: CSVEDRGTEIEDTQYF. The CDR3 bases are TGCAGCGTTGAAGATCGGGGGACAGAAATAGAAGATACGCAGTATTTT.

The CDR3 bases are TGTGCCAGCAGTGACTCAGGGAACACTGAAGCTTTCTTT. Encoded protein: CASSDSGNTEAFF. This chain uses TRBV6-4 with TRBJ1-1; D is unresolved. CDR1 and CDR2 from the germline V gene are MRHNA and SNTAGT. This CDR3 is built from 13 residues. Trimming took 0 bases from V and 1 from J, leaving 3 bases between them.